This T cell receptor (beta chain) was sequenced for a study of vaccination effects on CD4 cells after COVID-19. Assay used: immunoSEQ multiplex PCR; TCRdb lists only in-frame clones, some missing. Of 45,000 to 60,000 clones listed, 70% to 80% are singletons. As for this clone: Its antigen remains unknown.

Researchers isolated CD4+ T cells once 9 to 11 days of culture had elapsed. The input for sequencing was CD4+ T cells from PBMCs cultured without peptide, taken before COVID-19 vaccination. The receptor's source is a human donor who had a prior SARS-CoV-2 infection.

CDR3 protein: CASSLGSKPPQYF. The CDR3 DNA sequence: TGTGCCAGCAGCTTAGGGTCAAAACCCCCACAGTACTTC. This chain uses TRBV7-9 with TRBJ2-4; D gene ambiguous. In germline, CDR1 is SEHNR, CDR2 FQNEAQ (reference sequence). The CDR3 is made up of 13 amino acids. V lost 1 base and J lost 13, with 14 bases in between.